This T cell receptor beta chain came from a study of radiotherapy plus CTLA-4 blockade in lung cancer. Study results and limitations: The best prediction of response reportedly came from early blood T cell clone dynamics, with interferon-beta. Following radiotherapy plus ipilimumab, tumor-derived TCR clones expanded in the blood.

TCRdb's copy holds only in-frame clones and misses some; the assay was immunoSEQ multiplex PCR. The top ten hold roughly 3.1% of the sample, which has over 100,000 clones, about 80% seen once. With respect to this clone: Its target is unknown.

With 3 bases removed from V and 4 bases from J, the gap between germline ends came to 13 bases. The germline CDR1 and CDR2 sequences are MNHEY and SVGAGI. The CDR3 contains 15 residues. The chain employs TRBV6-5 and TRBJ1-5; D is unresolved. The clonotype originates from a human donor with non-small cell lung cancer that progressed on radiotherapy plus ipilimumab. Some clones in this sample may be carry-over from other donors' samples. This specimen consisted of peripheral blood, obtained from a patient treated with radiotherapy plus ipilimumab. The CDR3 nucleotides read TGTGCCAGCAGTTATAAGTTCGGTTTTAATCAGCCCCAGCATTTT. Encoded protein: CASSYKFGFNQPQHF.